The rows below give T cell receptor beta chains drawn from one sample of a study of blood T cell repertoires in COVID-19. Only in-frame clones appear in the TCRdb table, and some are missing; sequencing was by immunoSEQ multiplex PCR. Of approximately 250,000 clones in the sample, around 84% were seen once. The sequencing sample was made of peripheral blood. These receptors all come from a man aged 35-49 years who had recovered from COVID-19. The CDR3 runs from the conserved cysteine through the conserved F or W.

v_call: TRBV4-2
j_call: TRBJ2-5
cdr3_aa: CASSLAGLEETQYF

v_call: TRBV11-2
j_call: TRBJ1-2
cdr3_aa: CASSLNRRGGRTF

v_call: TRBV11-2
j_call: TRBJ1-2
cdr3_aa: CASSRESYGYTF

v_call: TRBV7-6
j_call: TRBJ1-5
cdr3_aa: CASSSTDRVWSNQPQHF

v_call: TRBV6-1
j_call: TRBJ1-1
cdr3_aa: CASSELGRGRTEAFF

v_call: TRBV5-5
j_call: TRBJ1-3
cdr3_aa: CASSLVGQGSGGNTIYF

v_call: TRBV6-2/TRBV6-3
j_call: TRBJ2-1
cdr3_aa: CASSHGEGGHNEQFF

v_call: TRBV3-1/TRBV3-2
j_call: TRBJ1-1
cdr3_aa: CASSQANQDTEAFF

v_call: TRBV7-6
j_call: TRBJ2-2
cdr3_aa: CASSFLFAGELFF

v_call: TRBV11-2
j_call: TRBJ2-5
cdr3_aa: CASSRGTVQETQYF

v_call: TRBV7-2
j_call: TRBJ1-2
cdr3_aa: CASSLYNREYGYTF

v_call: TRBV15
j_call: TRBJ2-7
cdr3_aa: CATSRGDRSSYEQYF

v_call: TRBV5-1
j_call: TRBJ2-1
cdr3_aa: CASSWGVTGAGAVVEQFF

v_call: TRBV7-2
j_call: TRBJ2-7
cdr3_aa: CASSLSGGSYEQYF

v_call: TRBV6-2/TRBV6-3
j_call: TRBJ1-2
cdr3_aa: CASSSGIYSHRGYTF

v_call: TRBV5-4
j_call: TRBJ2-4
cdr3_aa: CASSLGQEKNIQYF

v_call: TRBV7-9
j_call: TRBJ1-2
cdr3_aa: CASSQPGTGFYGYTF

v_call: TRBV12-3/TRBV12-4
j_call: TRBJ2-7
cdr3_aa: CASQLGPSGEQYF

v_call: TRBV29-1
j_call: TRBJ1-4
cdr3_aa: CSVVDNEKLFF

v_call: TRBV5-1
j_call: TRBJ1-2
cdr3_aa: CASSLAAGYGYTF

v_call: TRBV7-9
j_call: TRBJ2-3
cdr3_aa: CASSPGLPETQYF

v_call: TRBV7-2
j_call: TRBJ2-3
cdr3_aa: CASSRQGYTDTQYF

v_call: TRBV7-9
j_call: TRBJ1-3
cdr3_aa: CASSRGAGGNTIYF

v_call: TRBV5-1
j_call: TRBJ2-2
cdr3_aa: CASSSKLLAGGGTGELFF

v_call: TRBV19
j_call: TRBJ2-3
cdr3_aa: CASSVRPTSGLSTDTQYF

v_call: TRBV27
j_call: TRBJ2-1
cdr3_aa: CASSRPGASGTYNEQFF

v_call: TRBV19
j_call: TRBJ2-7
cdr3_aa: CASSEEAAGGIYNEQYF

v_call: TRBV30
j_call: TRBJ1-1
cdr3_aa: CAALVTANTEAFF

v_call: TRBV6-6
j_call: TRBJ2-1
cdr3_aa: CASSKTSGAWNEQFF

v_call: TRBV25-1
j_call: TRBJ2-3
cdr3_aa: CASSESSGSGGDTQYF

v_call: TRBV29-1
j_call: TRBJ1-2
cdr3_aa: CSVTDRERNYGYTF

v_call: TRBV10-2
j_call: TRBJ2-7
cdr3_aa: CASSESQTDTYEQYF

v_call: TRBV3-1/TRBV3-2
j_call: TRBJ2-5
cdr3_aa: CASTDTTQETQYF

v_call: TRBV30
j_call: TRBJ2-7
cdr3_aa: CAWSVQDRAYF

v_call: TRBV11-2
j_call: TRBJ1-4
cdr3_aa: CASSYYSGDEKLFF

v_call: TRBV5-6
j_call: TRBJ1-6
cdr3_aa: CASSLGRGSNSPLHF

v_call: TRBV27
j_call: TRBJ2-1
cdr3_aa: CASSLGAVSYNEQFF

v_call: TRBV6-5
j_call: TRBJ1-1
cdr3_aa: CASSRGMVSEAFF